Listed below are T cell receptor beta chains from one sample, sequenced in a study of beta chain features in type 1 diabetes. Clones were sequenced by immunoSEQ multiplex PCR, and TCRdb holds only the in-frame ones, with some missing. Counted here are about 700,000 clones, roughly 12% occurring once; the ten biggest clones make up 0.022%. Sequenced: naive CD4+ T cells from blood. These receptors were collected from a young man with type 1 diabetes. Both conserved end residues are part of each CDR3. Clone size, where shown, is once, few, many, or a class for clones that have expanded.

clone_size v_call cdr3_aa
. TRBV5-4 CASSSGGRAGNTGELFF
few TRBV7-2 CASESLFPGTQYF
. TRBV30 CAWKGMGNTEAFF
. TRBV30 CAWSGLVYEQYF
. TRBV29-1 CSVRSYNEQFF
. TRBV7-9 CASGYGLAFF
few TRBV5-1 CASSSLGGTGNTIYF
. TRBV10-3 CAISESTGTNYGYTF
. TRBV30 CAWRTSGGDEQFF
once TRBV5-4 CASSFDRVANYGYTF
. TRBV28 CASRWTGSYNEQFF
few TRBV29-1 CSVASSTGSHYGYTF